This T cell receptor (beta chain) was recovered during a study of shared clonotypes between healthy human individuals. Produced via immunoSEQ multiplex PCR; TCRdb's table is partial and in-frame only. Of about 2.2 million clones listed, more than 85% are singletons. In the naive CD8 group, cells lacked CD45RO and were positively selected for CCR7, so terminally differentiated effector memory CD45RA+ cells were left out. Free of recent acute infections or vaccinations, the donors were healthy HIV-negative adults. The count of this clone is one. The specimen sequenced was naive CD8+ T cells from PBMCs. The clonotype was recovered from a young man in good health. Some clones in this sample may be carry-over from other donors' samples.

Here the CDR3 reads CASSLGLVIPYNEQFF. DNA for the CDR3: TGTGCCAGCAGCTTAGGACTAGTCATACCCTACAATGAGCAGTTCTTC. The chain employs TRBV7-8 and TRBJ2-1; D perhaps matches TRBD2 (6 bases). Trimming shortened V by 1 base and J by 2 bases, and 12 bases separated the two germline ends. This CDR3 is 16 amino acids long. The germline gives CDR1 SGHVS, CDR2 FQNEAQ.